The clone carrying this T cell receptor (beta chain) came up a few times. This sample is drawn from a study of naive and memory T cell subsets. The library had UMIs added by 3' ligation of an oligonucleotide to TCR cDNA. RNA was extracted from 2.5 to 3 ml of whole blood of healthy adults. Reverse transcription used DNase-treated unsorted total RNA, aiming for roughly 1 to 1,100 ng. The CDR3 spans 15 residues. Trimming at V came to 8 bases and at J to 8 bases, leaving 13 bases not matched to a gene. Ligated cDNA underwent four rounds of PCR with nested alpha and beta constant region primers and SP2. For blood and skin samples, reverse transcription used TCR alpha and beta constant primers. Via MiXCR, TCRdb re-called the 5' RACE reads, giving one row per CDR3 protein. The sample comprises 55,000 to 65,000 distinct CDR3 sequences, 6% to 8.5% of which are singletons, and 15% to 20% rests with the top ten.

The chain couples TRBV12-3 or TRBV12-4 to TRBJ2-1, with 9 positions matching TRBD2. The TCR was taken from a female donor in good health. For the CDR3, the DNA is TGTGCCAGCCGATTTAGCGGGGGCGGGTGGGATGAGCAGTTCTTC. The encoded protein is CASRFSGGGWDEQFF.